These T cell receptor beta chains were read from a single sample in a study of CD8+CD57+ T cells in acquired aplastic anemia. TCRdb re-derived calls from the reads in MiXCR, one entry per CDR3 protein. The table shows about 470,000 distinct CDR3 sequences, with about a third occurring only once. The sample comprised sorted CD4+, CD8+, or CD8+CD57+ T cells (not recorded which) from PBMCs. The receptors come from a human donor with aplastic anemia. Both conserved end residues are part of each CDR3. The order of the fields is V gene, J gene, clone size, D gene, CDR3 DNA, CDR3 protein. A D gene is named only where the DNA matches it firmly. Size is omitted from some rows. Given values are once, few, many or a class for expanded clones.

V: TRBV29-1; J: TRBJ2-7; size: NA; D: NA; DNA: TGCAGCTCACCTGGTAGCTCCTACGAGCAGTACTTC; CDR3: CSSPGSSYEQYF
V: TRBV5-1; J: TRBJ1-6; size: NA; D: NA; DNA: TGCGCCAGCAGCCCAGACGAGGGACGGCCTTCCTATAATTCACCCCTCCACTTT; CDR3: CASSPDEGRPSYNSPLHF
V: TRBV3-1; J: TRBJ1-1; size: few; D: NA; DNA: TGTGCCAGCAGCCAAGCCGGGGGATCGAACACTGAAGCTTTCTTT; CDR3: CASSQAGGSNTEAFF
V: TRBV7-2; J: TRBJ2-5; size: NA; D: NA; DNA: TGTGCCAGCAGCTTAGGGGGGTGGGGTTTGGGCGTAGTGGGTGAGACCCAGTACTTC; CDR3: CASSLGGWGLGVVGETQYF
V: TRBV2; J: TRBJ2-2; size: NA; D: NA; DNA: TGTGCCAGCAGTGAACGGACGGCAAACACCGGGGAGCTGTTTTTT; CDR3: CASSERTANTGELFF
V: TRBV5-1; J: TRBJ2-1; size: few; D: TRBD1; DNA: TGCGCCAGCAGCCTTAATCAACAGGGGGCTGGTGAGCAGTTCTTC; CDR3: CASSLNQQGAGEQFF
V: TRBV12-3/TRBV12-4; J: TRBJ1-2; size: many; D: NA; DNA: TGTGCCAGCAGTTTGCAGGGGTTATCGGGCTACACCTTC; CDR3: CASSLQGLSGYTF
V: TRBV5-1; J: TRBJ2-5; size: NA; D: TRBD2; DNA: TGCGCCAGCAGCTCGAGACTAGCGGGACAAGAGACCCAGTACTTC; CDR3: CASSSRLAGQETQYF
V: TRBV27; J: TRBJ2-1; size: few; D: NA; DNA: TGTGCCAGCAGTAACCAAGTTCTCTCCTACAATGAGCAGTTCTTC; CDR3: CASSNQVLSYNEQFF
V: TRBV10-2; J: TRBJ2-5; size: few; D: TRBD1; DNA: TGCGCCAGCAGTGAGTACGGCAGGGGGACCCGTCAAGAGACCCAGTACTTC; CDR3: CASSEYGRGTRQETQYF
V: TRBV5-1; J: TRBJ1-5; size: many; D: NA; DNA: TGCGCCAGCAGCCTGGAAGGACAGAGCAATCAGCCCCAGCATTTT; CDR3: CASSLEGQSNQPQHF
V: TRBV5-1; J: TRBJ1-2; size: NA; D: TRBD1; DNA: TGCGCCAGCAGCGCGGGGACAGCTAACTTCTATGGCTACACCTTC; CDR3: CASSAGTANFYGYTF
V: TRBV20-1; J: TRBJ1-2; size: NA; D: NA; DNA: TGCAGTGCTAGAGAGGGGGGTATTGGGGGCTACACCTTC; CDR3: CSAREGGIGGYTF
V: TRBV4-2; J: TRBJ1-5; size: few; D: TRBD1; DNA: TGTGCCAGCAGCCAAGAACCGGGACAGAATAGCAATCAGCCCCAGCATTTT; CDR3: CASSQEPGQNSNQPQHF
V: TRBV7-2; J: TRBJ2-3; size: many; D: NA; DNA: TGTGCCAGCAGCTTAGCGCGGGTAGATACGCAGTATTTT; CDR3: CASSLARVDTQYF
V: TRBV29-1; J: TRBJ2-2; size: NA; D: NA; DNA: TGCAGGTACAGTACGGGGGAGCTGTTTTTT; CDR3: CRYSTGELFF
V: TRBV6-2/TRBV6-3; J: TRBJ1-2; size: NA; D: NA; DNA: TGTGCCAGCAGTTACTCGACGCGGGCAGCCTATGGCTACACCTTC; CDR3: CASSYSTRAAYGYTF
V: TRBV6-1; J: TRBJ1-2; size: many; D: NA; DNA: TGTGCCAGCAGTGAAGCGCAAAACAGCCTTTCATATGGCTACACCTTC; CDR3: CASSEAQNSLSYGYTF
V: TRBV7-2; J: TRBJ1-2; size: many; D: TRBD1; DNA: TGTGCCAGCATGAGGACAGGAGTCTATGGCTACACCTTC; CDR3: CASMRTGVYGYTF
V: TRBV10-2; J: TRBJ1-3; size: many; D: NA; DNA: TGCGCCAGCAGTTTTGGAAACACCATATATTTT; CDR3: CASSFGNTIYF
V: TRBV5-6; J: TRBJ2-1; size: few; D: TRBD2; DNA: TGTGCCAGCAGCTTGATGCGGGGGGTGGATGAGCAGTTCTTC; CDR3: CASSLMRGVDEQFF
V: TRBV11-2; J: TRBJ2-7; size: NA; D: TRBD2; DNA: TGTGCCAGCAGCAAGGCCTCGACTAGCGGGGTTTACGAGCAGTACTTC; CDR3: CASSKASTSGVYEQYF
V: TRBV10-3; J: TRBJ2-3; size: NA; D: NA; DNA: TGTGCCACCAGCTCCGGGACACCCACAGATACGCAGTATTTT; CDR3: CATSSGTPTDTQYF
V: TRBV7-7; J: TRBJ2-3; size: NA; D: NA; DNA: TGTGCTAGCAGCTTACTCCGGGGAGAGCCAGATACGCAGTATTTT; CDR3: CASSLLRGEPDTQYF
V: TRBV4-2; J: TRBJ1-6; size: NA; D: NA; DNA: TGTGCCAGCAGCCAGAACCGGGGAGCAGGTAGTTCACCCCTCCACTTT; CDR3: CASSQNRGAGSSPLHF
V: TRBV20-1; J: TRBJ1-4; size: NA; D: NA; DNA: TGCAGTGCTAGAGATGAAGGCTACCCTCAACGAGGGACTGATGAAAAACTGTTTTTT; CDR3: CSARDEGYPQRGTDEKLFF
V: TRBV15; J: TRBJ1-5; size: NA; D: NA; DNA: TGTGCCACCAGCAGAGTAGACGGACAGCCCCAGCATTTT; CDR3: CATSRVDGQPQHF
V: TRBV12-3/TRBV12-4; J: TRBJ2-7; size: few; D: TRBD1; DNA: TGTGCCAGCAGTTTGGGACAGGGAGGAGTAGCCTACGAGCAGTACTTC; CDR3: CASSLGQGGVAYEQYF
V: TRBV25-1; J: TRBJ1-6; size: NA; D: NA; DNA: TGTACCAGCAGTGACGGGACACATAATTCACCCCTCCACTTT; CDR3: CTSSDGTHNSPLHF
V: TRBV7-6; J: TRBJ2-2; size: NA; D: TRBD2; DNA: TGTGCCAGCGGCCCCCGGACTAGCGGGAGTGGGGAGCTGTTTTTT; CDR3: CASGPRTSGSGELFF
V: TRBV6-1; J: TRBJ2-7; size: few; D: NA; DNA: TGTGCCAGCAGTGAACAAGGGGACGGGTCCTACGAGCAGTACTTC; CDR3: CASSEQGDGSYEQYF
V: TRBV10-2; J: TRBJ1-5; size: once; D: NA; DNA: TGCGCCAGCAGCCCCGGGGGATTCAGCAATCAGCCCCAGCATTTT; CDR3: CASSPGGFSNQPQHF